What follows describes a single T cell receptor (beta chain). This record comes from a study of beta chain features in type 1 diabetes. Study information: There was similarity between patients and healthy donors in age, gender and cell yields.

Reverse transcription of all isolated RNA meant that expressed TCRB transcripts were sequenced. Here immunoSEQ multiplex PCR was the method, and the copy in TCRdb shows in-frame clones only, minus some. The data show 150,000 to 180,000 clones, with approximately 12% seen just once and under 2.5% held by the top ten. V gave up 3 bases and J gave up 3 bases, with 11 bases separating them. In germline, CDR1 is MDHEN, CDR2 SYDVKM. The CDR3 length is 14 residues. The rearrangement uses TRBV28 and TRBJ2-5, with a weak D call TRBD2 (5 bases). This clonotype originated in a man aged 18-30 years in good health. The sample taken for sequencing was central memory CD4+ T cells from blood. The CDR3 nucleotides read TGTGCCAGCAGTTTGTCCGGAGGAGAAGAGACCCAGTACTTC. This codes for CASSLSGGEETQYF.